The rows below give T cell receptor beta chains drawn from one sample of a study of T cells in Graves' hyperthyroidism and ophthalmopathy. One entry per CDR3 protein, called by TCRdb with MiXCR from the multiplex PCR reads. The sample yields approximately 58,000 distinct CDR3 sequences, approximately 50% seen once. Sequencing used blood. The source is a woman aged 25 to 45 with Graves' ophthalmopathy. Both conserved end residues are part of each CDR3. D genes are given only for firm matches. The size field is filled for only some rows; it gives once, few, many or a size class.

v_gene: TRBV7-2; j_gene: TRBJ2-1; d_gene: TRBD2; abundance: -; CDR3nt: TGTGCCAGCAGCTTAGGCGTAGCGGGAGGGGGACGGGAGCAGCTCTTC; CDR3aa: CASSLGVAGGGREQLF
v_gene: TRBV15; j_gene: TRBJ1-6; d_gene: -; abundance: medium-sized; CDR3nt: TGTGCCACCAGCAGAGTCCAGTCATCACCCCTCCACTTT; CDR3aa: CATSRVQSSPLHF
v_gene: TRBV12-3/TRBV12-4; j_gene: TRBJ2-7; d_gene: TRBD1; abundance: many; CDR3nt: TGTGCCAGCAGTCCAGGGGGCCTCGCCTACGAGCAGTACTTC; CDR3aa: CASSPGGLAYEQYF
v_gene: TRBV20-1; j_gene: TRBJ2-5; d_gene: TRBD2; abundance: -; CDR3nt: TGCAGTGCTAGTAGGGCTAGCGGGAGGGAGACCCAGTACTTC; CDR3aa: CSASRASGRETQYF
v_gene: TRBV25-1; j_gene: TRBJ2-5; d_gene: TRBD2; abundance: -; CDR3nt: TGTGCCAGCAGCAAGGACCCTCGGGAGGGCGGGACCCAGTACTTC; CDR3aa: CASSKDPREGGTQYF
v_gene: TRBV2; j_gene: TRBJ2-5; d_gene: -; abundance: -; CDR3nt: TGTGTCAGCAGTGTATCTCACGGGACTTCGACGGGGACCCAGTGCTTC; CDR3aa: CVSSVSHGTSTGTQCF
v_gene: TRBV6-1; j_gene: TRBJ2-1; d_gene: TRBD1; abundance: -; CDR3nt: TGTGCCAGCAGGACAGGGAATAATAAGCGGTTCTTC; CDR3aa: CASRTGNNKRFF
v_gene: TRBV6-1; j_gene: TRBJ2-1; d_gene: -; abundance: many; CDR3nt: TGTGCCAGCCGCGGGACGAGCTCCTACAATGAGCAGTTCTTC; CDR3aa: CASRGTSSYNEQFF
v_gene: TRBV29-1; j_gene: TRBJ1-5; d_gene: TRBD1; abundance: -; CDR3nt: TGCAGCATCGACAGGGGCCGTTATAGCAATCAGCCCCAGCATTTT; CDR3aa: CSIDRGRYSNQPQHF
v_gene: TRBV9; j_gene: TRBJ2-2; d_gene: TRBD1; abundance: many; CDR3nt: TGTGCCAGCAGCGCTACAGGGGCTCGCACCGGGGAGCTGTTTTTT; CDR3aa: CASSATGARTGELFF
v_gene: TRBV11-2; j_gene: TRBJ1-2; d_gene: TRBD1; abundance: many; CDR3nt: TGTGCCAGCAGCGGTGGGACAGGGAGCTCTAACGGCTACACCTTC; CDR3aa: CASSGGTGSSNGYTF
v_gene: TRBV5-6; j_gene: TRBJ2-7; d_gene: TRBD1; abundance: many; CDR3nt: TGTGCCAGCAGCTCGGGACAGGCCCCCTACGAGCAGTACTTC; CDR3aa: CASSSGQAPYEQYF
v_gene: TRBV7-8; j_gene: TRBJ1-6; d_gene: -; abundance: once; CDR3nt: TGTGCCAGCAGCCCCAGTGAGGATAGACTGATTAATTCACCCCTCCACTTT; CDR3aa: CASSPSEDRLINSPLHF
v_gene: TRBV7-2; j_gene: TRBJ2-7; d_gene: -; abundance: medium-sized; CDR3nt: TGTGCCAGCAGCAGTCATAGCGGACTCTCCTACGAGCAGTACTTC; CDR3aa: CASSSHSGLSYEQYF
v_gene: TRBV4-1; j_gene: TRBJ1-2; d_gene: -; abundance: many; CDR3nt: TGCGCCAGCAGCCAAGGGACAGTCTATGGCTACACCTTC; CDR3aa: CASSQGTVYGYTF
v_gene: TRBV20-1; j_gene: TRBJ2-1; d_gene: -; abundance: many; CDR3nt: TGCAGTGCTAGTCTGGGAGCGGAAGGGAATGAGCAGTTCTTC; CDR3aa: CSASLGAEGNEQFF
v_gene: TRBV24-1; j_gene: TRBJ2-5; d_gene: -; abundance: -; CDR3nt: TGTGCCGCCAGTTACGGAGAGGCCCAGTACTTC; CDR3aa: CAASYGEAQYF
v_gene: TRBV20-1; j_gene: TRBJ1-2; d_gene: -; abundance: -; CDR3nt: TGCAGTGCCAGCAGCCAGGGGCATGGCTACACCTTC; CDR3aa: CSASSQGHGYTF
v_gene: TRBV7-9; j_gene: TRBJ1-1; d_gene: -; abundance: -; CDR3nt: TGTGCCAGCACCGAGGGCTCTGGGGCCCTCATGAACACTGAAGCTTTCTTT; CDR3aa: CASTEGSGALMNTEAFF
v_gene: TRBV5-1; j_gene: TRBJ2-3; d_gene: -; abundance: many; CDR3nt: TGCGCCAGCAGCTTCAGTGGAACGGATACGCAGTATTTT; CDR3aa: CASSFSGTDTQYF
v_gene: TRBV3-1; j_gene: TRBJ2-3; d_gene: -; abundance: many; CDR3nt: TGTGCCAGCAGCCCCTCAGCGGAAAATACGCAGTATTTT; CDR3aa: CASSPSAENTQYF
v_gene: TRBV29-1; j_gene: TRBJ2-5; d_gene: -; abundance: -; CDR3nt: TGCAGCGCGGTTAAAGGAGAGACCCAGTACTTC; CDR3aa: CSAVKGETQYF
v_gene: TRBV7-2; j_gene: TRBJ1-5; d_gene: -; abundance: -; CDR3nt: TGTGCCAGCAGCTTAAGGTTTGAGCAGCCCCAGCATTTT; CDR3aa: CASSLRFEQPQHF
v_gene: TRBV7-7; j_gene: TRBJ2-1; d_gene: -; abundance: -; CDR3nt: TGTGCTAGGTGGGTGGGATCCCTTGCCGGGCAGTTCTTC; CDR3aa: CARWVGSLAGQFF
v_gene: TRBV2; j_gene: TRBJ2-1; d_gene: -; abundance: -; CDR3nt: TGTGACAGCGAGGATGAGCAGTTCTTC; CDR3aa: CDSEDEQFF
v_gene: TRBV19; j_gene: TRBJ1-1; d_gene: -; abundance: many; CDR3nt: TGTGCCACCCGTGGACAAGCTGAAGCTTTCTTT; CDR3aa: CATRGQAEAFF
v_gene: TRBV7-2; j_gene: TRBJ2-1; d_gene: TRBD2; abundance: -; CDR3nt: TGTGCCAGCAGTCTACTAGCGGGGCTCTACAATGAGCAGTTCTTC; CDR3aa: CASSLLAGLYNEQFF
v_gene: TRBV5-6; j_gene: TRBJ2-3; d_gene: -; abundance: -; CDR3nt: TGTGCCAGCAGCTGGGGAAACACAGATACGCAGTATTTT; CDR3aa: CASSWGNTDTQYF
v_gene: TRBV10-3; j_gene: TRBJ2-1; d_gene: TRBD2; abundance: medium-sized; CDR3nt: TGTGCCATCGGACTAGCGGGAGGGCCAAATAGGAATGAGCAGTTCTTC; CDR3aa: CAIGLAGGPNRNEQFF
v_gene: TRBV5-1; j_gene: TRBJ1-2; d_gene: -; abundance: many; CDR3nt: TGCGCCAGCAGACGAGACAGCGGTGGCTACACCTTC; CDR3aa: CASRRDSGGYTF
v_gene: TRBV6-1; j_gene: TRBJ2-5; d_gene: TRBD1; abundance: many; CDR3nt: TGTGCCAGCACCCCCGGGACAGAAGAGACCCAGTACTTC; CDR3aa: CASTPGTEETQYF
v_gene: TRBV7-8; j_gene: TRBJ2-3; d_gene: -; abundance: many; CDR3nt: TGTGCCAGCAGCCAGGGGACTTACTATACGCAGTATTTT; CDR3aa: CASSQGTYYTQYF
v_gene: TRBV7-8; j_gene: TRBJ1-2; d_gene: -; abundance: -; CDR3nt: TGTGCCAGCAGCTCGGGACGTGGCTACACCTTC; CDR3aa: CASSSGRGYTF
v_gene: TRBV20-1; j_gene: TRBJ1-1; d_gene: -; abundance: -; CDR3nt: TGCAGTGCTAGAGATCCAGGCGGGAGGGGTAACACAGAAGCTTTCTTT; CDR3aa: CSARDPGGRGNTEAFF
v_gene: TRBV24-1; j_gene: TRBJ2-7; d_gene: -; abundance: many; CDR3nt: TGTGCCATGGACCGGGACAACTCCTACGAGCAGTACTTC; CDR3aa: CAMDRDNSYEQYF
v_gene: TRBV19; j_gene: TRBJ2-1; d_gene: TRBD1; abundance: many; CDR3nt: TGTGCCTCCCGCGGGACAGGGGGTTACAATGAGCAGTTCTTC; CDR3aa: CASRGTGGYNEQFF
v_gene: TRBV12-3/TRBV12-4; j_gene: TRBJ2-2; d_gene: TRBD1; abundance: -; CDR3nt: TGTGCCAGCTCACCGCGACAGGGGGATACCGGGGAGCTGTTTTTT; CDR3aa: CASSPRQGDTGELFF
v_gene: TRBV6-1; j_gene: TRBJ1-4; d_gene: TRBD1; abundance: many; CDR3nt: TGTGCCAGCAGTGAAGGTGGGACAGGGGTTGAAAAACTGTTTTTT; CDR3aa: CASSEGGTGVEKLFF
v_gene: TRBV6-2/TRBV6-3; j_gene: TRBJ2-7; d_gene: -; abundance: -; CDR3nt: TGTGCCAGCGTCCCGGGTCGGGGAAGGGCCTACGAGCAGTACTTC; CDR3aa: CASVPGRGRAYEQYF
v_gene: TRBV20-1; j_gene: TRBJ2-3; d_gene: TRBD2; abundance: many; CDR3nt: TGCAGTGCTAGAGATTCGGCGCGGGGGGCCACAGATACGCAGTATTTT; CDR3aa: CSARDSARGATDTQYF